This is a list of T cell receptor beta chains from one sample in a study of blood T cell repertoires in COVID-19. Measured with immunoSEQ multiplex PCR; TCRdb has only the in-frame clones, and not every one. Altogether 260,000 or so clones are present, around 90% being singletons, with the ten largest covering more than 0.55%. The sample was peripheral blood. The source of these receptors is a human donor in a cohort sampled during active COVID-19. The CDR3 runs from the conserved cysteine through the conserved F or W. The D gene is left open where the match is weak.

CDR3aa: CATKGTGTFSGANVLTF; CDR3nt: TGTGCCACCAAAGGGACAGGGACTTTCTCTGGGGCCAACGTCCTGACTTTC; j_gene: TRBJ2-6; d_gene: TRBD1; v_gene: TRBV28
CDR3aa: CSASGWRLEETQYF; CDR3nt: TGCAGTGCTAGTGGGTGGAGATTGGAAGAGACCCAGTACTTC; j_gene: TRBJ2-5; d_gene: -; v_gene: TRBV20-1
CDR3aa: CASRASGGWDTQYF; CDR3nt: TGTGCCAGCAGGGCTAGCGGGGGGTGGGATACGCAGTATTTT; j_gene: TRBJ2-3; d_gene: TRBD2; v_gene: TRBV6-6
CDR3aa: CASSGQGPRATEAFF; CDR3nt: TGTGCCAGCAGCGGACAGGGACCGCGGGCCACTGAAGCTTTCTTT; j_gene: TRBJ1-1; d_gene: TRBD1; v_gene: TRBV9
CDR3aa: CSVEGTSESSYEQYF; CDR3nt: TGCAGCGTTGAGGGGACTAGCGAGAGCTCCTACGAGCAGTACTTC; j_gene: TRBJ2-7; d_gene: TRBD2; v_gene: TRBV29-1
CDR3aa: CAWSVGTALGYTF; CDR3nt: TGTGCCTGGAGTGTGGGGACAGCCCTGGGCTACACCTTC; j_gene: TRBJ1-2; d_gene: TRBD1; v_gene: TRBV30
CDR3aa: CASQASGQLNTEAFF; CDR3nt: TGTGCCAGCCAAGCATCGGGACAGCTGAACACTGAAGCTTTCTTT; j_gene: TRBJ1-1; d_gene: TRBD1; v_gene: TRBV27
CDR3aa: CASKGASRSEYGNQPQHF; CDR3nt: TGTGCCAGTAAAGGGGCTTCCCGATCTGAATATGGCAATCAGCCCCAGCATTTT; j_gene: TRBJ1-5; d_gene: -; v_gene: TRBV19
CDR3aa: CASGGGLREAQHF; CDR3nt: TGTGCCAGCGGGGGGGGTCTCAGGGAGGCCCAGCATTTT; j_gene: TRBJ1-5; d_gene: -; v_gene: TRBV2
CDR3aa: CASSLGQLGEQYF; CDR3nt: TGTGCCAGCTCACTTGGACAGCTGGGGGAGCAGTACTTC; j_gene: TRBJ2-7; d_gene: -; v_gene: TRBV18
CDR3aa: CASSRPTGSKLFF; CDR3nt: TGTGCCAGCAGCCGACCGACAGGGTCGAAACTGTTTTTT; j_gene: TRBJ1-4; d_gene: TRBD1; v_gene: TRBV5-8
CDR3aa: CASSIDRSLNEKLFF; CDR3nt: TGTGCCAGTAGTATCGACAGAAGCCTTAATGAAAAACTGTTTTTT; j_gene: TRBJ1-4; d_gene: -; v_gene: TRBV19